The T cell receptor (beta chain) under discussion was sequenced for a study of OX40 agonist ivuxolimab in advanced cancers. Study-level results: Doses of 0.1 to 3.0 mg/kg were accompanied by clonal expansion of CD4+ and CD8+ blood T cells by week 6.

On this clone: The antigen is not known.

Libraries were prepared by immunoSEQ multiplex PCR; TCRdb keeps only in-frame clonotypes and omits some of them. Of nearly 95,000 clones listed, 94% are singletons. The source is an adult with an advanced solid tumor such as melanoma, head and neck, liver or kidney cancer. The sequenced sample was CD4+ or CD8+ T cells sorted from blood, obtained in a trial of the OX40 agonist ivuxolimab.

CDR3 coding DNA: TGTGCCACCCAACCCCGGGGGAGGAGCAATCAGCCCCAGCATTTT. Its protein is CATQPRGRSNQPQHF. The chain is built from TRBV27 and TRBJ1-5, with D possibly being TRBD1 (5 bases). The length of the CDR3 is 15 residues. From germline, CDR1 is MNHEY and CDR2 SMNVEV (reference sequence). V dropped 10 bases and J dropped 1 base, with 17 bases sitting between them.